This TCR beta chain was observed in a study of cytomegalovirus exposure and HLA in healthy donors. Overall study: There were 350 to 400 genotyped donors. Of these, 81% fell in the genetic ancestry cluster associated with self-reported Caucasian donors.

Broader study findings: The authors confirmed in vitro that a few CMV-associated chains were specific for CMV antigens. Roughly uniform depth of sequencing across donors was assumed in presence/absence analyses. The HLA-A and HLA-B alleles of most subjects were reportedly predicted accurately from TCR beta sequences.

PCR primers comprised 60 Vbeta and 13 Jbeta primers. Sequenced by immunoSEQ multiplex PCR; TCRdb stores in-frame clones only, minus some. The profile covers about 140,000 clones, with around 80% appearing a single time and more than 2.5% taken by the ten largest. Trimming removed 1 base from V and 7 bases from J, with 16 bases in between. Germline assignment: CDR1 SGHDN and CDR2 FVKESK. There are 16 residues in the CDR3. Worth noting for this clone: Its antigen is currently unknown.

This sequence originates from a man younger than 30 in good health and CMV-seropositive. Sequencing input: PBMCs. This rearrangement joins TRBV14 to TRBJ1-4; TRBD1 might be the D (6 bases). CDR3 protein: CASSQGFRGAGEKLFF. CDR3 in DNA: TGTGCCAGCAGCCAAGGATTTCGGGGGGCTGGTGAAAAACTGTTTTTT.